This T cell receptor (beta chain) was observed in a study of response to subunit inactivated influenza vaccine. Findings and limits, study-wide: Each seasonal influenza vaccination recruits few new T cells, the authors suggested.

TCRdb reprocessed the RT-PCR reads via MiXCR and lists one record per CDR3 protein. The sample carries 500,000 or so distinct CDR3 sequences, 15% to 20% recorded once. This clonotype was counted only a few times. The antigen remains undetermined. CDR3 length equals 16 residues. V was clipped by 0 bases and J by 9 bases, with 15 bases between them. Germline V lookup: CDR1 MGHRA, CDR2 YSYEKL. The rearrangement links TRBV4-1 to TRBJ1-6, with no clear D. The TCR was taken from a man aged 50 to 69 who received an inactivated influenza vaccine. Source: CD4+ T cells sorted from PBMCs, taken less than 30 months after vaccination. The CDR3 here is CASSQESGWTGSPLHF. As DNA, the CDR3 is TGCGCCAGCAGCCAAGAATCGGGATGGACGGGTTCACCCCTCCACTTT.